These 5 T cell receptor beta chains share one sample of origin, sequenced in a study of blood T cell repertoires in COVID-19 (dated by TCRdb to 2020 to 2022). The method behind the library was the immunoSEQ multiplex PCR assay. TCRdb retrieved this table from immuneACCESS and kept in-frame rearrangements only. Not all clones are present; in checked studies, unresolved V genes account for under half, and no reason is known for the remainder. This sample comprises around 39,000 clones, 80% to 90% of them detected only once. In total, the top ten clones hold around 5.2% of the sample. What was sequenced was peripheral blood. The receptors originated from a man aged 35 to 55 with active COVID-19.

The chain employs TRBV7-3 and TRBJ1-2, with 8 bases matching TRBD1. This CDR3 has 13 residues. Unmatched junction bases numbered 6, after V lost 5 bases and J lost 7 bases. In germline, CDR1 is SGHTA, CDR2 FQGTGA. The DNA of the CDR3 is TGTGCCAGCAGCCTAGGACAGGGTCTTGGCTACACCTTC. It is translated as CASSLGQGLGYTF.

The rearrangement uses TRBV27 and TRBJ2-2; D is perhaps TRBD2 (5 bases). This CDR3 contains 14 residues. Trimming pared 5 bases from V and 8 bases from J, leaving 15 bases between. The germline CDR1 and CDR2 sequences are MNHEY and SMNVEV (reference sequence). Here the CDR3 reads CASSPTNRGGELFF. In DNA, the CDR3 is TGTGCCAGCAGTCCCACTAATAGAGGGGGGGAGCTGTTTTTT.

The chain carries TRBV5-1 and TRBJ1-1, with 8 nucleotides matching TRBD1. V lost 7 bases to trimming and J lost 5 bases; unmatched junction nucleotides: 13. This CDR3 has 15 amino acids. Germline V gives CDR1 SGHRS, CDR2 YFSETQ. The DNA for the CDR3 is TGCGCCAGCTGCACCGATCCACAGGGGGGGACTGAAGCTTTCTTT. Encoded protein: CASCTDPQGGTEAFF.

The chain uses TRBV30 and TRBJ1-6, with D possibly TRBD1 on 6 matching bases. This CDR3 contains 14 residues. Germline V CDR1 and CDR2: GTSNPN, SVGIG (reference sequence). Trimming shortened V by 0 bases and J by 9 bases, and 12 bases separated the two germline ends. CDR3 in DNA: TGTGCCTGGAGTGTTCAGGGGCTCGGTTCACCCCTCCACTTT. Its protein is CAWSVQGLGSPLHF.

This chain uses TRBV28 with TRBJ2-7; perhaps TRBD2 as D (5 bases). Germline V CDR1 and CDR2: MDHEN, SYDVKM. The ends were cut back, 6 bases at V and 3 bases at J, with 15 bases in the middle. The CDR3 runs 14 residues. The CDR3 spells CASSQEKRGYEQYF. The CDR3 DNA reads as TGTGCCAGCAGCCAAGAAAAACGGGGCTACGAGCAGTACTTC.